Listed below are T cell receptor beta chains from one sample, sequenced in a study of blood T cell repertoires in COVID-19. Clones were sequenced by immunoSEQ multiplex PCR, and TCRdb holds only the in-frame ones, with some missing. Of hundreds of thousands of clones detected, around 90% appear once; the ten largest clones hold over 0.55%. What was sequenced was peripheral blood. The receptor set was obtained from a human donor in a cohort sampled during active COVID-19. Both conserved end residues are part of each CDR3. Each record gives: V gene, J gene, D gene, CDR3 protein, CDR3 DNA. The D gene is left open where the match is weak.

v_gene: TRBV9; j_gene: TRBJ1-3; d_gene: .; CDR3aa: CASSVGSGESSGNTIYF; CDR3nt: TGTGCCAGCAGCGTAGGGAGTGGGGAGAGCTCTGGAAACACCATATATTTT
v_gene: TRBV27; j_gene: TRBJ2-3; d_gene: TRBD2; CDR3aa: CASSLTAGGLTDTQYF; CDR3nt: TGTGCCAGCAGTTTAACGGCGGGAGGGCTAACAGATACGCAGTATTTT
v_gene: TRBV5-1; j_gene: TRBJ2-1; d_gene: TRBD1; CDR3aa: CASSRRQGDYNEQFF; CDR3nt: TGCGCCAGCAGCCGTCGACAGGGGGATTACAATGAGCAGTTCTTC
v_gene: TRBV27; j_gene: TRBJ1-5; d_gene: .; CDR3aa: CASRRTGTMSNQPQHF; CDR3nt: TGTGCCAGCAGACGTACCGGGACAATGAGCAATCAGCCCCAGCATTTT
v_gene: TRBV19; j_gene: TRBJ2-7; d_gene: TRBD2; CDR3aa: CASSNPRGSSYEQYF; CDR3nt: TGTGCCAGTAGTAATCCTCGCGGGAGCTCCTACGAGCAGTACTTC
v_gene: TRBV7-2; j_gene: TRBJ2-7; d_gene: .; CDR3aa: CASSPRVAGSYEQYF; CDR3nt: TGTGCCAGCAGCCCCAGAGTGGCAGGGTCCTACGAGCAGTACTTC
v_gene: TRBV2; j_gene: TRBJ2-1; d_gene: TRBD2; CDR3aa: CASRGGPGEQFF; CDR3nt: TGTGCCAGCAGGGGAGGGCCGGGTGAGCAGTTCTTC
v_gene: TRBV10-2; j_gene: TRBJ1-1; d_gene: .; CDR3aa: CASSEEGYTEAFF; CDR3nt: TGCGCCAGCAGTGAGGAGGGATATACTGAAGCTTTCTTT
v_gene: TRBV13; j_gene: TRBJ1-3; d_gene: .; CDR3aa: CASSSGGQLGNTIYF; CDR3nt: TGTGCCAGCAGCAGCGGCGGGCAGCTTGGAAACACCATATATTTT
v_gene: TRBV18; j_gene: TRBJ2-2; d_gene: .; CDR3aa: CASSPRDSTGELFF; CDR3nt: TGTGCCAGCTCGCCTCGGGACTCCACCGGGGAGCTGTTTTTT
v_gene: TRBV19; j_gene: TRBJ1-1; d_gene: TRBD1; CDR3aa: CASTAARDRGFMNTEAFF; CDR3nt: TGTGCCAGTACCGCCGCGAGGGACAGGGGCTTCATGAACACTGAAGCTTTCTTT
v_gene: TRBV19; j_gene: TRBJ2-6; d_gene: TRBD2; CDR3aa: CASSRASGRSLSDSGANVLTF; CDR3nt: TGTGCCAGTAGTAGGGCTAGCGGGCGTTCTTTATCGGACTCTGGGGCCAACGTCCTGACTTTC
v_gene: TRBV19; j_gene: TRBJ1-5; d_gene: .; CDR3aa: CASSIVAGSLMSQPQHF; CDR3nt: TGTGCCAGTAGTATAGTGGCAGGAAGCCTGATGAGCCAGCCCCAGCATTTT
v_gene: TRBV28; j_gene: TRBJ2-5; d_gene: TRBD2; CDR3aa: CASRLGGNQETQYF; CDR3nt: TGTGCCAGCAGACTCGGGGGGAACCAAGAGACCCAGTACTTC
v_gene: TRBV18; j_gene: TRBJ1-4; d_gene: .; CDR3aa: CASSASGMPNEKLFF; CDR3nt: TGTGCCAGCTCAGCGAGCGGGATGCCTAATGAAAAACTGTTTTTT
v_gene: TRBV15; j_gene: TRBJ1-1; d_gene: .; CDR3aa: CATSRTANMNTEAFF; CDR3nt: TGTGCCACCAGCAGGACAGCCAATATGAACACTGAAGCTTTCTTT
v_gene: TRBV7-2; j_gene: TRBJ2-1; d_gene: TRBD1; CDR3aa: CASSLDRARNEQFF; CDR3nt: TGTGCCAGCAGCTTGGACAGGGCACGCAATGAGCAGTTCTTC
v_gene: TRBV3-1/TRBV3-2; j_gene: TRBJ1-1; d_gene: .; CDR3aa: CASSHPPGRRLNTEAFF; CDR3nt: TGTGCCAGCAGCCACCCTCCTGGTAGGCGGCTGAACACTGAAGCTTTCTTT
v_gene: TRBV18; j_gene: TRBJ1-2; d_gene: .; CDR3aa: CASSPNRDNYGYTF; CDR3nt: TGTGCCAGCTCACCTAACAGGGATAACTATGGCTACACCTTC
v_gene: TRBV19; j_gene: TRBJ1-1; d_gene: .; CDR3aa: CASSIDLSRLSEAFF; CDR3nt: TGTGCCAGTAGTATAGACCTCTCCAGGCTTTCTGAAGCTTTCTTT
v_gene: TRBV6-5; j_gene: TRBJ1-5; d_gene: .; CDR3aa: CASSYRQFNQPQHF; CDR3nt: TGTGCCAGCAGTTATCGTCAGTTCAATCAGCCCCAGCATTTT
v_gene: TRBV6-6; j_gene: TRBJ2-3; d_gene: .; CDR3aa: CASSYSGDTQYF; CDR3nt: TGTGCCAGCAGTTATTCCGGAGATACGCAGTATTTT
v_gene: TRBV28; j_gene: TRBJ1-4; d_gene: .; CDR3aa: CASSTTTGYSEKLFF; CDR3nt: TGTGCCAGCAGTACAACTACAGGGTATAGTGAAAAACTGTTTTTT
v_gene: TRBV6-5; j_gene: TRBJ1-5; d_gene: .; CDR3aa: CASSPLQGQPQHF; CDR3nt: TGTGCCAGCAGTCCTCTACAGGGACAGCCCCAGCATTTT
v_gene: TRBV4-3; j_gene: TRBJ1-2; d_gene: TRBD1; CDR3aa: CASSQSRDRGGGTF; CDR3nt: TGCGCCAGCAGCCAATCCCGGGACAGGGGTGGGGGTACCTTC
v_gene: TRBV23-1; j_gene: TRBJ2-5; d_gene: TRBD2; CDR3aa: CASKVPGGSGDQETQYF; CDR3nt: TGCGCCAGCAAGGTTCCGGGAGGAAGCGGGGACCAAGAGACCCAGTACTTC
v_gene: TRBV5-5; j_gene: TRBJ2-3; d_gene: TRBD1; CDR3aa: CASSLWTGGATDTQYF; CDR3nt: TGTGCCAGCAGCTTGTGGACAGGGGGGGCCACAGATACGCAGTATTTT
v_gene: TRBV28; j_gene: TRBJ2-7; d_gene: .; CDR3aa: CASGQGFSYEQYF; CDR3nt: TGTGCCAGCGGGCAGGGGTTTTCCTACGAGCAGTACTTC